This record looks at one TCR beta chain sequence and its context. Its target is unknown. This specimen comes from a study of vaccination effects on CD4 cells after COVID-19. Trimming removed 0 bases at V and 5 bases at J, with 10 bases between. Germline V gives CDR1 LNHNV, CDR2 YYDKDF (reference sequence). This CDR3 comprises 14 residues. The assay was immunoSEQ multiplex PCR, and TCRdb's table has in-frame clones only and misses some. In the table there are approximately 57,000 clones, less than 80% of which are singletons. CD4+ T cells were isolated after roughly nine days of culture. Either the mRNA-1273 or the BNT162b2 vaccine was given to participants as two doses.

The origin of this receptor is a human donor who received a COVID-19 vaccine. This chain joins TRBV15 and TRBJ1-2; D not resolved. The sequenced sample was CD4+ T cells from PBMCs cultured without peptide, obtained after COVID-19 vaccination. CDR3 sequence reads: CATSRDPGPYGYTF. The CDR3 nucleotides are TGTGCCACCAGCAGAGACCCCGGTCCTTATGGCTACACCTTC.